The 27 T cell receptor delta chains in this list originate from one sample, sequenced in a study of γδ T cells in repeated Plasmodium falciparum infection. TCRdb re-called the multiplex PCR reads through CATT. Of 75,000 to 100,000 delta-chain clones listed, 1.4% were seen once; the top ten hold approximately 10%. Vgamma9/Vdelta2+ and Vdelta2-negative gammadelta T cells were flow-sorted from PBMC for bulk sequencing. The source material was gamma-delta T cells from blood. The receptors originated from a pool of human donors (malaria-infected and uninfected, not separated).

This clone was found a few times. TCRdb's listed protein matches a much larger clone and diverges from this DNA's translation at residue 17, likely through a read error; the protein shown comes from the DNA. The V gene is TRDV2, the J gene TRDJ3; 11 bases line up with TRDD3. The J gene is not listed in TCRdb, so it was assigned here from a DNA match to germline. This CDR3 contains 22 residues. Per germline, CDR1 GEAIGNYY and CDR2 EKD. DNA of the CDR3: TGTGCCTGTGACAAACTGGGGGATAAGAAGTCAGCTGGCTCCTGGGACGCCCGACAGATGTTTTTC. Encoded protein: CACDKLGDKKSAGSWDARQMFF.

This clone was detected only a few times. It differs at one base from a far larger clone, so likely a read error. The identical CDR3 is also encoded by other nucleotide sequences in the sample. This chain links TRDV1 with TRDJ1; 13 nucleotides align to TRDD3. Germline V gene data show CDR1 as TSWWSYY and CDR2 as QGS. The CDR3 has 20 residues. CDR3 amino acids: CALGEQRFWGGQNWGIRLIF. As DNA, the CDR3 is TGTGCCCTTGGGGAACAACGGTTCTGGGGCGGCCAGAACTGGGGGATACGACTCATCTTT.

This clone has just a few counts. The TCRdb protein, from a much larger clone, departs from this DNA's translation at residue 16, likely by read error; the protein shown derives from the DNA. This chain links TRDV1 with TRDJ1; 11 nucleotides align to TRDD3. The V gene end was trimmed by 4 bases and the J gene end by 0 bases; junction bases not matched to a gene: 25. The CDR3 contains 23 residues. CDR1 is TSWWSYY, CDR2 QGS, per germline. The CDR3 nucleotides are TGTGCTCTTGGGGGGACAACAAAGGTACTGGGGGATAGGGGGGATCTGTACACCGATAAACTCATCTTT. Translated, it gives CALGGTTKVLGDRGDLYTDKLIF.

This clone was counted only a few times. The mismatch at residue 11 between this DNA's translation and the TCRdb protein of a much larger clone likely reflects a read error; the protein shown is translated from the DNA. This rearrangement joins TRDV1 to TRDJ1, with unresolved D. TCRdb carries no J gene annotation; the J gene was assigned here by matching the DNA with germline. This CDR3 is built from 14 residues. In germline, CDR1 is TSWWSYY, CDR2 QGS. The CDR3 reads CALGEPSYTDRLIF. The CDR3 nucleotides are TGTGCTCTTGGGGAACCTTCGTACACCGATAGACTCATCTTT.

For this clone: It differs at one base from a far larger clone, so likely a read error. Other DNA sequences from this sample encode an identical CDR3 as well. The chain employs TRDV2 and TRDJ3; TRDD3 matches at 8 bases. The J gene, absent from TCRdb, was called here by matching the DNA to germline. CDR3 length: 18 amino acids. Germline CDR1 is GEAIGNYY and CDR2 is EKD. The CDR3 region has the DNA TGCGCCTGTGACACCGATGGGGATACCTCCTGGGACACCCGACAGATGTTTTTC. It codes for CACDTDGDTSWDTRQMFF.

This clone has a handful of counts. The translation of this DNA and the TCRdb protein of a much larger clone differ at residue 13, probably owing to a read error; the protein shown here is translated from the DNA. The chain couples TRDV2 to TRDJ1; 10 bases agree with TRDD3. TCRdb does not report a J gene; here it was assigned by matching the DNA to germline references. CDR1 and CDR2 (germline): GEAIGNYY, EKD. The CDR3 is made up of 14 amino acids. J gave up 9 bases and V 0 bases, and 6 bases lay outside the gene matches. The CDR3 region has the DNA TGTGCCTGTGACACCGTGGGGGATACAGCACAACTCATCTTT. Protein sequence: CACDTVGDTAQLIF.

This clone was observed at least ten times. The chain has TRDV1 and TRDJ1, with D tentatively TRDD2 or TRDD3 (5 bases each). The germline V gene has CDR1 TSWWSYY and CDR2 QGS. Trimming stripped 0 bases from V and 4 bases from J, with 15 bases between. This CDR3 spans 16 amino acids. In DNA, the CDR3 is TGTGCTCTTGGGGAACTAATTCCTGGGTGCTTCGATAAACTCATCTTT. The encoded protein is CALGELIPGCFDKLIF.

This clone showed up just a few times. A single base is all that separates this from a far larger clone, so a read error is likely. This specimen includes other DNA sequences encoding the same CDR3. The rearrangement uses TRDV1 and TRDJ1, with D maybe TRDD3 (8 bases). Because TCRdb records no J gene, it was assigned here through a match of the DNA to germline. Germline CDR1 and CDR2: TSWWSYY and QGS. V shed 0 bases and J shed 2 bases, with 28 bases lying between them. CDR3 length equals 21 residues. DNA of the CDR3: TGTGCTCTTGGGGAACTGCGTTCCTACTGGGGTGGGGGATTAGGTACCGATAAACTCATCTTT. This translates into CALGELRSYWGGGLGTDKLIF.

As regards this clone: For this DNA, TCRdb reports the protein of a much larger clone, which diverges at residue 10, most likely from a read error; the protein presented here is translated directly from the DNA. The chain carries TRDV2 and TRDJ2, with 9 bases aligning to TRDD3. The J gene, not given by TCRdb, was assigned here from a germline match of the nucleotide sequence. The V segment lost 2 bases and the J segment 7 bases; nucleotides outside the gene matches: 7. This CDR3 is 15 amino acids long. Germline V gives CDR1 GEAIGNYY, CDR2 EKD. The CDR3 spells CACDRGDTVIAQLFF. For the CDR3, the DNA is TGTGCCTGTGACAGGGGGGATACTGTGATAGCACAACTCTTCTTT.

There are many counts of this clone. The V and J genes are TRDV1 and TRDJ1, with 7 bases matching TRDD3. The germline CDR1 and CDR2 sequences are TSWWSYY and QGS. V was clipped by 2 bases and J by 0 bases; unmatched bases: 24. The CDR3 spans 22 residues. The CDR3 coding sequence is TGTGCTCTTGGGGAAATGTGGCCTGGTGTACTGGGGATAGTTTTCTACACCGATAAACTCATCTTT. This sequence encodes CALGEMWPGVLGIVFYTDKLIF.

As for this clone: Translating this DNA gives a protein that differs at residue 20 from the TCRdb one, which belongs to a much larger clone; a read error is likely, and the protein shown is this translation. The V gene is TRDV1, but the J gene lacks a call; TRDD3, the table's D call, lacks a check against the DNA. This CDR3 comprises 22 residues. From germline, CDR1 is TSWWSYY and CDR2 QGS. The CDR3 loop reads CALGEEFPNKGRYRGYDDKPIF. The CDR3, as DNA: TGTGCTCTTGGGGAAGAGTTTCCTAATAAGGGGAGGTATCGGGGATACGACGATAAACCCATCTTT.

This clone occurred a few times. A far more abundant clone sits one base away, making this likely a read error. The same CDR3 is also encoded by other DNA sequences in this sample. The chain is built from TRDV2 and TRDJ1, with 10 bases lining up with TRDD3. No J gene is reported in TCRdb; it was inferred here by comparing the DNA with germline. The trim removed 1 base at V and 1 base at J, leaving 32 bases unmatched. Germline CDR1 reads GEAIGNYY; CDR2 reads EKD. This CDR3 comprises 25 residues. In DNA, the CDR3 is TGTGCCTGTGACACTGTCGGTCTGGGGGGATACGCGGCGAACCGCGTATCCGAGACCACCGATAAACTCATCTTT. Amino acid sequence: CACDTVGLGGYAANRVSETTDKLIF.

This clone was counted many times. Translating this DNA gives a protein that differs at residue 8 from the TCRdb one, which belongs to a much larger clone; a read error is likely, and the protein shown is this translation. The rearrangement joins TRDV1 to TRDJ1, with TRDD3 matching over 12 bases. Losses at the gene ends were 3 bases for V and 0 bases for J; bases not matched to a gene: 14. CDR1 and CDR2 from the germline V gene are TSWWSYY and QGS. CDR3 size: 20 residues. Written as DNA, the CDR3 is TGTGCTCTTGGGGACCCCCCACACACTGGGGGATACCTGTACACCGATAAACTCATCTTT. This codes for CALGDPPHTGGYLYTDKLIF.

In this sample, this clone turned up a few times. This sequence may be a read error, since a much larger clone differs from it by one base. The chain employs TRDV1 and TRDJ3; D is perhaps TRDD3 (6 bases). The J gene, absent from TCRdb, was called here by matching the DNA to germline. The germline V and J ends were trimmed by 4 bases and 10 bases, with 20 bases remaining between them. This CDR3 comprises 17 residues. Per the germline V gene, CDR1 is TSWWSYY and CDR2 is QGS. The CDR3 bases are TGTGCTCTTGGGGGACTTGGGGATCCTCCGGCTACCCGACAGATGTTTTTC. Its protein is CALGGLGDPPATRQMFF.

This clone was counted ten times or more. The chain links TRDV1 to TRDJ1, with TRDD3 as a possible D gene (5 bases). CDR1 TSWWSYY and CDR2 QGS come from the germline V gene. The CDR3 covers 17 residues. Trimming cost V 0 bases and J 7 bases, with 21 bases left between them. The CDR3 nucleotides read TGTGCTCTTGGGGAACTTACAAGGACTGTGGGATGGATTAAACTCATCTTT. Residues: CALGELTRTVGWIKLIF.

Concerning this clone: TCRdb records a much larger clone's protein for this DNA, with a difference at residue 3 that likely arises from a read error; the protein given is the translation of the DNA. DNA of the CDR3: TGTGCTCCTGGGGAACGGGCACACCTCAAAATGGCGGTCTGGGGGGGGCGCACCGATAAACTCATCTTT. Translated, it gives CAPGERAHLKMAVWGGRTDKLIF. This chain uses TRDV1 with TRDJ1; 7 bases map to TRDD3. TCRdb supplies no J gene; here it was assigned by aligning the nucleotide sequence to germline. Looked up from germline, CDR1 is TSWWSYY and CDR2 is QGS. This CDR3 region has 23 residues.

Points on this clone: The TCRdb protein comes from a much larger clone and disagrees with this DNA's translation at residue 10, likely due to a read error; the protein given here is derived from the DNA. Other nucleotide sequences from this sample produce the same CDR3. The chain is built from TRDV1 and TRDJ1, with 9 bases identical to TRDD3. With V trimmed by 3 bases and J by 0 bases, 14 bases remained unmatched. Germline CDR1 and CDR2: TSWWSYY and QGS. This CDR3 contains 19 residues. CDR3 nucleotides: TGTGCTCTTGGGGAGCTAGGCTGGGGGATGCCCTCATACACCGATAAACTCATCTTT. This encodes CALGELGWGMPSYTDKLIF.

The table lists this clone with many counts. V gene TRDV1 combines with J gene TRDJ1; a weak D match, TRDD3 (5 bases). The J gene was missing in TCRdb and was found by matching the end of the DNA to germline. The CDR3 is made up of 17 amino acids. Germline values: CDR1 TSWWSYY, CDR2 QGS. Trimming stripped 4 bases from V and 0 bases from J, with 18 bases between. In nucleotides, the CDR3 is TGTGCTCTTGGGGTCCCACCACTGGACTCTCACACCGATAAACTCATCTTT. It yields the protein CALGVPPLDSHTDKLIF.

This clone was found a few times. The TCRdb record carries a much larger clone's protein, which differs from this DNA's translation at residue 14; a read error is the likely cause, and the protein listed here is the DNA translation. DNA of the CDR3: TGTGCCTTTGATACTGGGGGGAGTATCTCCCGTATCGATAGACTCATCTTT. Amino acids: CAFDTGGSISRIDRLIF. This chain uses TRDV3 with TRDJ1, with TRDD3 matching 8 bases. The J gene comes from matching the DNA to germline here; TCRdb lacks it. This CDR3 spans 17 amino acids. The germline gives CDR1 TVYSNPD, CDR2 GDNSRS (reference sequence).

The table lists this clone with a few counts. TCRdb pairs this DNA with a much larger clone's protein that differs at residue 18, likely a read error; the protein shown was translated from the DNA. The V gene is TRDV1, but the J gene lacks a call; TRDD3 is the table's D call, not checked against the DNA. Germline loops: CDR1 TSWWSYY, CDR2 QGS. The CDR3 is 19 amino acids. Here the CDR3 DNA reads TGTGCTCTTGGGGAAGATATCTCCGGGATTCCCCCGTACACCGATAAACTCACCTTT. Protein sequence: CALGEDISGIPPYTDKLTF.

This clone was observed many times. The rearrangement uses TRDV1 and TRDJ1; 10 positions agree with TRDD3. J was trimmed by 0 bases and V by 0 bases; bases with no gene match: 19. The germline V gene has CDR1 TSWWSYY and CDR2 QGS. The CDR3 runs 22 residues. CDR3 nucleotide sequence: TGTGCTCTTGGGGAACTAAGGCCTGTTTTTACTGGGGGATCCCCGTACACCGATAAACTCATCTTT. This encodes CALGELRPVFTGGSPYTDKLIF.

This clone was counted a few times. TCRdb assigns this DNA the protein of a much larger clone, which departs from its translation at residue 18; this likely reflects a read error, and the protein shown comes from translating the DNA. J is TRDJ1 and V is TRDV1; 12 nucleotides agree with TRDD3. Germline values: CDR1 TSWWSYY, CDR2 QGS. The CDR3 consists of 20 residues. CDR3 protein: CALGDPPPTGGYLYTDKPIF. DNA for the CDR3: TGTGCTCTTGGGGACCCCCCACCCACTGGGGGATACCTGTACACCGATAAACCCATCTTT.

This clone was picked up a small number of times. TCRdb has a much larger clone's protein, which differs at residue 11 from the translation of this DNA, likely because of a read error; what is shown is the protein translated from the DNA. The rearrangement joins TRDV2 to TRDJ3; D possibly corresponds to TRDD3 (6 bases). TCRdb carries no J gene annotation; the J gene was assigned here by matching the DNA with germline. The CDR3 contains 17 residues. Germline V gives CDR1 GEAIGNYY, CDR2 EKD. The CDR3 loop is CACDTGESSWGTRQMFF. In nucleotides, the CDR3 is TGTGCCTGTGACACAGGGGAGAGCTCCTGGGGCACCCGACAGATGTTTTTC.

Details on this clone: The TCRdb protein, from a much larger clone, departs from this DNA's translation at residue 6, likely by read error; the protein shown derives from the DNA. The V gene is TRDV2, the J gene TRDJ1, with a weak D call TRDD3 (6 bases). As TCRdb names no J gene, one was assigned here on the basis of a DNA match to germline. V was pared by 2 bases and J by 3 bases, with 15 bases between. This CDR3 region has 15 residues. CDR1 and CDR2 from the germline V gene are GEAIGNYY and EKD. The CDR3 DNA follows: TGTGCCTGTGACATCCAGGGGGAGGAAGCCGATAAACTCATCTTT. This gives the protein CACDIQGEEADKLIF.

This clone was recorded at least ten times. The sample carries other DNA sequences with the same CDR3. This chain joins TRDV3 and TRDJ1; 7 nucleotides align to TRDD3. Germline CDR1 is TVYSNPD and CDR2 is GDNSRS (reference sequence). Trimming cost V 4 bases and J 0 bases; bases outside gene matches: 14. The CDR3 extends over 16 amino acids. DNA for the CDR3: TGTGCCTCCAAGGCGGGCGGCTGGGGGTACACCGATAAACTCATCTTT. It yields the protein CASKAGGWGYTDKLIF.

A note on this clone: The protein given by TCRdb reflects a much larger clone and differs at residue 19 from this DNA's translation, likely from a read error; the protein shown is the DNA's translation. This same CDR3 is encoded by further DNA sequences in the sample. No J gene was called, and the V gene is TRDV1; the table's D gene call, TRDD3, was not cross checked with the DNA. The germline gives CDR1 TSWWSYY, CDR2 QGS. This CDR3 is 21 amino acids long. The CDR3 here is CALGEFPYNHVGDTRIGGPIF. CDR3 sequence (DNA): TGTGCTCTTGGGGAATTTCCCTATAATCACGTGGGGGATACGCGTATCGGGGGACCCATCTTT.

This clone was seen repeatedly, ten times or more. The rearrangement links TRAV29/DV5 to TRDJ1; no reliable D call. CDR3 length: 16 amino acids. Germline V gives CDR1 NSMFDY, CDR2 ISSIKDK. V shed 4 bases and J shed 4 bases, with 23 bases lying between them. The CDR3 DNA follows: TGTGCAGCACCCACTACCTTGAGGGTCCCCCACGATAAACTCATCTTT. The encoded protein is CAAPTTLRVPHDKLIF.